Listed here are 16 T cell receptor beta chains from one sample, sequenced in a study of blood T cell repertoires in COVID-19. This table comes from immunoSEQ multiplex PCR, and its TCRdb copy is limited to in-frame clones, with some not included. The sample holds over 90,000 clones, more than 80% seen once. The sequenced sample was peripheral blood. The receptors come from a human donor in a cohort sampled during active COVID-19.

DNA of the CDR3: TGTGCCACCAGCAGAACACAGAACTATGGCTACACCTTC. It codes for CATSRTQNYGYTF. The chain uses TRBV15 and TRBJ1-2; D unresolved. V lost 2 bases to trimming and J lost 2 bases, with 6 bases between them. The CDR3 spans 13 residues. Per germline, CDR1 LNHNV and CDR2 YYDKDF (reference sequence).

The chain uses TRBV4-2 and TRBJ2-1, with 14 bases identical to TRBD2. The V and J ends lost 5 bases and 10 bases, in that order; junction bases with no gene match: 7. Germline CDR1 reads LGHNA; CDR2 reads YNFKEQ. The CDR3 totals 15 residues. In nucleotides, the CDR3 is TGTGCCAGCAGCTACGGGACTAGCGGGGGTGACGAGCAGTTCTTC. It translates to CASSYGTSGGDEQFF.

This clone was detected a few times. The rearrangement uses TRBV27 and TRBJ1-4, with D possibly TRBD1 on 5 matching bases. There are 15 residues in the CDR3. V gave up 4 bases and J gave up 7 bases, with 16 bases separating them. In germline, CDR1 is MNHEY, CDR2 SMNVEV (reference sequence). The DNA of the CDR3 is TGTGCCAGCAGTTGGGGTGGGGGGGGGATTGAAAAACTGTTTTTT. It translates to CASSWGGGGIEKLFF.

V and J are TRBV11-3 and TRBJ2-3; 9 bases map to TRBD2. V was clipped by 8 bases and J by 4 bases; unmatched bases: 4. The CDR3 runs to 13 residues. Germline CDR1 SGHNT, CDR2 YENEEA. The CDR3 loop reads CASGRGGADTQYF. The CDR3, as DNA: TGTGCCAGCGGGCGGGGGGGCGCAGATACGCAGTATTTT.

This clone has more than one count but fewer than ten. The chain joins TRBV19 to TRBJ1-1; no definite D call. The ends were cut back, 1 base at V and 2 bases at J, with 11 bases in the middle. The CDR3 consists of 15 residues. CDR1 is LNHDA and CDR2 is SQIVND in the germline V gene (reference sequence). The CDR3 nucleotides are TGTGCCAGTAGTATAGCCCGACTCAGAAACACTGAAGCTTTCTTT. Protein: CASSIARLRNTEAFF.

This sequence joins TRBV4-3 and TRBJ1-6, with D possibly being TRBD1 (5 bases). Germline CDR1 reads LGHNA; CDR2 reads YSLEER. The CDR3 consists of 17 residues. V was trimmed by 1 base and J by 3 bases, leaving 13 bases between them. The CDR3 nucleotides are TGCGCCAGCAGCCAAGCCCCCGACAGAGACTATAATTCACCCCTCCACTTT. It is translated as CASSQAPDRDYNSPLHF.

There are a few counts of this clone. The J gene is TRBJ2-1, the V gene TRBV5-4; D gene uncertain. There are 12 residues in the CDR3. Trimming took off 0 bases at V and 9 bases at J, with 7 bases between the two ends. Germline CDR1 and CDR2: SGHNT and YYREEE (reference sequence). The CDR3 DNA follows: TGTGCCAGCAGCTTGGATTATTCTGAGCAGTTCTTC. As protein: CASSLDYSEQFF.

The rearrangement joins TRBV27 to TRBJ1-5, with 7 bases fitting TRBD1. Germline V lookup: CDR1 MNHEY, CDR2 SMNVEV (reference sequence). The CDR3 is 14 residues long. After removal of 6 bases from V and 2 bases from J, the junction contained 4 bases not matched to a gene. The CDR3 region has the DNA TGTGCCAGCAGGACCGGGACAGGCAATCAGCCCCAGCATTTT. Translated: CASRTGTGNQPQHF.

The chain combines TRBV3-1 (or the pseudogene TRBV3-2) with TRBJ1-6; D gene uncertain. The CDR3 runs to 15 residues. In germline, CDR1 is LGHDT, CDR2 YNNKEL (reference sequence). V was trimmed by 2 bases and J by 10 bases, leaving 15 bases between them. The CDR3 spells CASSQLTVSASPLHF. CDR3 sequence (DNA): TGTGCCAGCAGCCAACTTACTGTAAGTGCCTCACCCCTCCACTTT.

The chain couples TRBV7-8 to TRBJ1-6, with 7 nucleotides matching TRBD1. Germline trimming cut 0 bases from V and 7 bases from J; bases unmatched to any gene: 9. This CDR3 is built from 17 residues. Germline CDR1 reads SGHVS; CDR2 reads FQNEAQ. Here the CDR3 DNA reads TGTGCCAGCAGCTTAGCCCGACGGCAGGGGGTCAATTCACCCCTCCACTTT. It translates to CASSLARRQGVNSPLHF.

Here the CDR3 DNA reads TGTGCCACCGAGGCTGAAAAACTGTTTTTT. It specifies CATEAEKLFF. V is TRBV7-9 and J is TRBJ1-4; D unresolved. This CDR3 contains 10 residues. V gave up 10 bases and J gave up 7 bases, with 7 bases separating them. Germline values: CDR1 SEHNR, CDR2 FQNEAQ (reference sequence).

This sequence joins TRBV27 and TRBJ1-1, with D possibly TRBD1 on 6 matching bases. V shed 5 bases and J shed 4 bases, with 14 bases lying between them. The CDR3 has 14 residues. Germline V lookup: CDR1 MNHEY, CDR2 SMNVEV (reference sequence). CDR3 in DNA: TGTGCCAGCAGTCGCCCGGGACACCCCACTGAAGCTTTCTTT. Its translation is CASSRPGHPTEAFF.

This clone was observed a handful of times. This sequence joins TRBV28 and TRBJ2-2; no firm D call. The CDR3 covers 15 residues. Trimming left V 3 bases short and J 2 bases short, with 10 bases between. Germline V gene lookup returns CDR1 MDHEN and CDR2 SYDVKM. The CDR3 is CASSLGFFNTGELFF. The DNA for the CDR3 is TGTGCCAGCAGTTTGGGCTTCTTCAACACCGGGGAGCTGTTTTTT.

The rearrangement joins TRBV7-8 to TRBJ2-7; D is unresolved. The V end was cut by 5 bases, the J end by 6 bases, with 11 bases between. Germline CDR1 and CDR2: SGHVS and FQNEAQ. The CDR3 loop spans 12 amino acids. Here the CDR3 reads CASSLDFSEQYF. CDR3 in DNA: TGTGCCAGCAGCCTTGACTTCTCCGAGCAGTACTTC.

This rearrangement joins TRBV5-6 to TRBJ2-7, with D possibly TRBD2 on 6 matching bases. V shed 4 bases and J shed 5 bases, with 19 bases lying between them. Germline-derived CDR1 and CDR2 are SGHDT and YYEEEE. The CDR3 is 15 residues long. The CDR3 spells CASSAGLLLSDEQYF. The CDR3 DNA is TGTGCCAGCAGCGCCGGACTACTCCTTAGCGACGAGCAGTACTTC.

CDR3 in amino acids: CASSPGGHNQETQYF. The CDR3, as DNA: TGTGCCAGCAGCCCAGGGGGGCACAATCAAGAGACCCAGTACTTC. The chain is built from TRBV9 and TRBJ2-5; D may be TRBD1 (7 bases). V was clipped by 4 bases and J by 2 bases, with 15 bases between them. This CDR3 region has 15 residues. In germline, CDR1 is SGDLS, CDR2 YYNGEE.